Listed here are 13 T cell receptor beta chains from one sample, sequenced in a study of T cell changes during pregnancy in multiple sclerosis. Assay: immunoSEQ multiplex PCR; the TCRdb copy retains only in-frame clones and omits some. The sample records around 60,000 clones, approximately 93% being singletons. The specimen was peripheral blood, collected after pregnancy. The receptors come from a female donor with multiple sclerosis, enrolled in a pregnancy study.

The chain joins TRBV2 to TRBJ2-2; TRBD2 matches 14 bases. This CDR3 has 17 residues. The germline gives CDR1 SNHLY, CDR2 FYNNEI. V gave up 6 bases and J gave up 4 bases; unmatched junction bases: 7. CDR3 coding DNA: TGTGCCAGCAGGGGCGGACTAGCGGGAGGTTTCACCGGGGAGCTGTTTTTT. This encodes CASRGGLAGGFTGELFF.

V and J are TRBV6-1 and TRBJ2-5; the match to TRBD1 covers 8 bases. The CDR3 spans 14 residues. In germline, CDR1 is MNHNS, CDR2 SASEGT. Unmatched junction bases numbered 5, after V lost 6 bases and J lost 2 bases. The CDR3 sequence is CASRGTGLQETQYF. In DNA form, the CDR3 reads TGTGCCAGCAGGGGGACAGGTCTTCAAGAGACCCAGTACTTC.

With respect to this clone: The germline gene is not matched at one end of the junction; a read error may be the cause. The rearrangement links TRBV19 to TRBJ1-5; unclear D gene. Germline-derived CDR1 and CDR2 are LNHDA and SQIVND (reference sequence). The CDR3 consists of 15 residues. The DNA of the CDR3 is TGTGCCAGTAGTAAGAAGGAGGGAGGCAACCAGCCCCAGCATTTT. Its protein is CASSKKEGGNQPQHF.

V is TRBV4-3 and J is TRBJ1-5; 12 nucleotides align to TRBD1. J was trimmed by 8 bases and V by 0 bases; bases with no gene match: 2. The CDR3 is 15 amino acids. Germline V gene sequence: CDR1 LGHNA, CDR2 YSLEER. The CDR3 loop reads CASSQDGTGGEPQHF. The CDR3 DNA follows: TGCGCCAGCAGCCAAGATGGGACAGGGGGCGAGCCCCAGCATTTT.

This clone was observed a handful of times. The chain carries TRBV25-1 and TRBJ1-1; 7 positions match TRBD1. This CDR3 is 14 amino acids long. V was pared by 3 bases and J by 10 bases, with 11 bases of the junction left unmatched. From germline, CDR1 is MGHDK and CDR2 SYGVNS. CDR3 sequence reads: CASSETRPGQTAFF. CDR3 nucleotide sequence: TGTGCCAGCAGTGAGACTCGTCCGGGACAGACAGCTTTCTTT. Full variable domain (rest looked up from reference TRBV25-1 and TRBJ1-1): EADIYQTPRYLVIGTGKKITLECSQTMGHDKMYWYQQDPGMELHLIHYSYGVNSTEKGDLSSESTVSRIRTEHFPLTLESARPSHTSQYLCASSETRPGQTAFFGQGTRLTVV.

The V and J genes are TRBV7-2 and TRBJ1-2; D unclear. In germline, CDR1 is SGHTA, CDR2 FQGNSA. Trimming left V 0 bases short and J 2 bases short, with 7 bases between. The CDR3 sequence is 14 residues long. The CDR3 DNA reads as TGTGCCAGCAGCTTAGCGGCGGAAAACTATGGCTACACCTTC. Protein product: CASSLAAENYGYTF.

This chain uses TRBV27 with TRBJ2-7; TRBD2 matches at 7 bases. The V segment lost 7 bases and the J segment 2 bases; nucleotides outside the gene matches: 11. Germline CDR1 and CDR2: MNHEY and SMNVEV (reference sequence). The length of the CDR3 is 15 residues. CDR3 coding DNA: TGTGCCAGCACGTCAAGACTAGCCTCTACCTACGAGCAGTACTTC. This encodes CASTSRLASTYEQYF.

The chain joins TRBV29-1 to TRBJ2-7; 9 bases match TRBD1. V lost 7 bases and J lost 5; bases outside the gene matches: 15. This CDR3 is built from 15 residues. CDR1 and CDR2 (germline): SQVTM, ANQGSEA. The CDR3 nucleotides read TGCAGCGCCAAAGGGGATCACAGGGGGCACGACGAGCAGTACTTC. This translates into CSAKGDHRGHDEQYF.

The chain carries TRBV7-2 and TRBJ2-1, with TRBD1 identical over 8 bases. This CDR3 has 14 residues. The germline CDR1 and CDR2 sequences are SGHTA and FQGNSA. Trimming at V came to 1 base and at J to 9 bases, leaving 5 bases not matched to a gene. Here the CDR3 reads CASSLGDRTGEQFF. The CDR3 DNA follows: TGTGCCAGCAGCTTAGGGGACAGGACTGGTGAGCAGTTCTTC.

As concerns this clone: The junction does not match germline at one end; this may be a read error. This sequence joins TRBV19 and TRBJ2-6; tentatively, D is TRBD1 (5 bases). Germline loops: CDR1 LNHDA, CDR2 SQIVND (reference sequence). This CDR3 contains 17 residues. DNA for the CDR3: TGTGCCAGTAGTATCTACGACAGCAGCTCTGGAGCCAACGTCCTGACTTTC. Protein product: CASSIYDSSSGANVLTF.

V gene TRBV19 combines with J gene TRBJ2-2; TRBD2 agrees at 8 bases. V lost 7 bases and J lost 5; bases outside the gene matches: 12. The CDR3 contains 16 residues. CDR1 and CDR2 (germline): LNHDA, SQIVND (reference sequence). DNA of the CDR3: TGTGCCAGTAATCTCGGGACTAGGGGACTAACCGGGGAGCTGTTTTTT. It yields the protein CASNLGTRGLTGELFF.

This clone has only a few counts. The V and J genes are TRBV19 and TRBJ2-2; 10 nucleotides line up with TRBD2. After removal of 4 bases from V and 5 bases from J, the junction contained 4 bases not matched to a gene. Germline CDR1 LNHDA, CDR2 SQIVND (reference sequence). CDR3 length equals 15 residues. CDR3 DNA sequence: TGTGCCAGTAGTAAAGGACTAGCGGATACCGGGGAGCTGTTTTTT. It is translated as CASSKGLADTGELFF.

The J gene is TRBJ2-1, the V gene TRBV7-6; 13 nucleotides agree with TRBD2. This CDR3 region has 17 residues. CDR1 and CDR2 from the germline V gene are SGHVS and FNYEAQ. V lost 4 bases, J lost 1 base, and 4 bases stayed unmatched. The CDR3 protein is CASSSRLAGGSYNEQFF. CDR3 coding DNA: TGTGCCAGCAGCTCTCGACTAGCGGGAGGTTCCTACAATGAGCAGTTCTTC.